The 21 T cell receptor beta chains in this list originate from one sample, sequenced in a study of radiation and T cells in renal cell carcinoma. Libraries were prepared by immunoSEQ multiplex PCR; TCRdb keeps only in-frame clonotypes and omits some of them. The sample lists about 62,000 clones, roughly 80% occurring once. The time point denotes: blood 4 weeks post-SBRT, at nephrectomy. The treatment was: 15 Gy SBRT to primary tumor, nephrectomy 4 weeks later. Sequenced here: blood, sampled from a patient whose treatment included radiotherapy and nephrectomy. The receptor set was obtained from a man between 60 and 70 years old with renal cell carcinoma.

This clone came up a few times. The rearrangement uses TRBV19 and TRBJ2-1, with D perhaps matching TRBD2 (6 bases). The germline V and J ends were trimmed by 3 bases and 5 bases, with 17 bases remaining between them. Germline-derived CDR1 and CDR2 are LNHDA and SQIVND (reference sequence). CDR3 length: 16 amino acids. The CDR3 region is CASSMGWLWGDNEQFF. In DNA, the CDR3 is TGTGCCAGTAGTATGGGATGGCTATGGGGGGACAATGAGCAGTTCTTC.

The chain carries TRBV27 and TRBJ2-3, with D tentatively TRBD1 (6 bases). Germline V gene lookup returns CDR1 MNHEY and CDR2 SMNVEV (reference sequence). Trimming left V 8 bases short and J 0 bases short, with 9 bases between. This CDR3 is built from 13 residues. CDR3 sequence reads: CASGQTSTDTQYF. In nucleotides, the CDR3 is TGTGCCAGCGGACAGACTAGCACAGATACGCAGTATTTT.

The chain links TRBV15 to TRBJ2-1; 7 nucleotides align to TRBD2. J was trimmed by 7 bases and V by 2 bases; bases with no gene match: 8. The germline gives CDR1 LNHNV, CDR2 YYDKDF (reference sequence). CDR3 size: 15 residues. The CDR3 nucleotides read TGTGCCACCAGCAGAACCGGGACTACACCTAATGAGCAGTTCTTC. It specifies CATSRTGTTPNEQFF.

The chain combines TRBV6-4 with TRBJ2-3; perhaps D is TRBD1 or TRBD2 (5 bases each). The germline V and J ends were trimmed by 0 bases and 2 bases, with 9 bases remaining between them. The CDR3 is 15 residues long. Germline-derived CDR1 and CDR2 are MRHNA and SNTAGT. CDR3 sequence reads: CASSDSRGATDTQYF. The CDR3 DNA is TGTGCCAGCAGTGACTCGAGAGGGGCCACAGATACGCAGTATTTT.

The rearrangement joins TRBV10-2 to TRBJ2-6; D gene uncertain. The V and J ends lost 2 bases and 0 bases respectively, with 14 bases between them. The germline CDR1 and CDR2 sequences are WSHSY and SAAADI. CDR3 length: 18 residues. CDR3: CASSEPNSPSSGANVLTF. Here the CDR3 DNA reads TGCGCCAGCAGTGAGCCCAACTCTCCCAGCTCTGGGGCCAACGTCCTGACTTTC.

This clone has a single count. This chain links TRBV19 with TRBJ2-4; D is unclear. In germline, CDR1 is LNHDA, CDR2 SQIVND (reference sequence). The V end was cut by 3 bases, the J end by 0 bases, with 9 bases between. This CDR3 has 15 residues. The CDR3 region has the DNA TGTGCCAGTAGTATGGCTAGGATAGCCAAAAACATTCAGTACTTC. It encodes CASSMARIAKNIQYF.

This chain links TRBV4-1 with TRBJ2-5, with TRBD2 identical over 11 bases. This CDR3 has 19 residues. CDR1 and CDR2 from the germline V gene are MGHRA and YSYEKL. V was pared by 0 bases and J by 4 bases, with 13 bases of the junction left unmatched. The CDR3 sequence is CASSQDPRLAGGQGETQYF. CDR3 DNA sequence: TGCGCCAGCAGCCAAGATCCTAGGCTAGCGGGGGGCCAGGGAGAGACCCAGTACTTC.

This rearrangement joins TRBV9 to TRBJ2-3; 12 bases align to TRBD2. The CDR3 is 18 residues long. CDR1 and CDR2 (germline): SGDLS, YYNGEE. J was trimmed by 0 bases and V by 0 bases; bases with no gene match: 5. In DNA, the CDR3 is TGTGCCAGCAGCGTAGACACTAGCGGGAGGACTAGCACAGATACGCAGTATTTT. Protein sequence: CASSVDTSGRTSTDTQYF.

The chain joins TRBV7-9 to TRBJ1-1, with 9 positions matching TRBD1. CDR1 SEHNR and CDR2 FQNEAQ come from the germline V gene (reference sequence). The CDR3 runs 14 residues. With V trimmed by 1 base and J by 3 bases, 0 bases remained unmatched. The CDR3 loop reads CASSLGTGDTEAFF. DNA of the CDR3: TGTGCCAGCAGCTTAGGGACAGGGGACACTGAAGCTTTCTTT.

The rearrangement uses TRBV5-4 and TRBJ2-1; 7 positions match TRBD2. CDR3 size: 18 residues. V dropped 4 bases and J dropped 9; count of bases not matched to a gene: 22. Germline CDR1 and CDR2: SGHNT and YYREEE (reference sequence). The CDR3 DNA reads TGTGCCAGCAGCGAGGTGGTAGCGGGTCTCAGGGATTTCGGTGAGCAGTTCTTC. This encodes CASSEVVAGLRDFGEQFF.

The chain recombines TRBV15 with TRBJ2-2; D may be TRBD2 (6 bases). The CDR3 covers 14 residues. Trimming pared 8 bases from V and 4 bases from J, leaving 14 bases between. Germline values: CDR1 LNHNV, CDR2 YYDKDF (reference sequence). CDR3 protein: CATGPGVGTGELFF. The CDR3 DNA follows: TGTGCCACCGGACCGGGGGTTGGCACCGGGGAGCTGTTTTTT.

This chain joins TRBV10-1 and TRBJ1-2, with D unresolved. Per the germline V gene, CDR1 is WNHNN and CDR2 is SYGVQD (reference sequence). V dropped 2 bases and J dropped 5 bases, with 15 bases sitting between them. The CDR3 consists of 15 residues. The CDR3 DNA reads TGCGCCAGCAGTGAGGCCACAGCCTACCTTTATGGCTACACCTTC. Its protein is CASSEATAYLYGYTF.

The chain combines TRBV18 with TRBJ1-2; D is perhaps TRBD1 (5 bases). The CDR3 sequence is 15 residues long. Germline CDR1 and CDR2: KGHSH and LQKENI. Trimming cost V 1 base and J 8 bases, with 17 bases left between them. The CDR3 DNA sequence: TGTGCCAGCTCACCACGAAATGGAGAGAGGGACGGCTACACCTTC. Translating gives CASSPRNGERDGYTF.

The rearrangement links TRBV6-5 to TRBJ1-2; 10 bases align to TRBD1. Germline CDR1 is MNHEY and CDR2 is SVGAGI. J lost 6 bases, V lost 5 bases, and 3 bases had no gene match. CDR3 length: 13 amino acids. The CDR3 region has the DNA TGTGCCAGCAGTGCAGACAGGGGGCATGGCTACACCTTC. Its translation is CASSADRGHGYTF.

CDR3 amino acids: CASSQTTNEKLFF. DNA of the CDR3: TGTGCCAGCAGCCAAACAACTAATGAAAAACTGTTTTTT. This sequence joins TRBV5-6 and TRBJ1-4; no firm D call. The germline V gene encodes CDR1 SGHDT and CDR2 YYEEEE. The V and J ends lost 4 bases and 0 bases respectively, with 4 bases between them. This CDR3 region has 13 residues.

The J gene is TRBJ2-6, the V gene TRBV5-1; D is perhaps TRBD1 (6 bases). CDR1 is SGHRS, CDR2 YFSETQ, per germline. Trimming stripped 4 bases from V and 2 bases from J, with 16 bases between. The CDR3 contains 17 residues. The CDR3, as DNA: TGCGCCAGCAGCCCTAGCACAGGGTCTGCTGGGGCCAACGTCCTGACTTTC. This encodes CASSPSTGSAGANVLTF.

This chain connects TRBV11-3 to TRBJ1-5, with no clear D. Trimming removed 3 bases at V and 0 bases at J, with 3 bases between. CDR1 and CDR2 (germline): SGHNT, YENEEA. The CDR3 extends over 13 amino acids. The CDR3 nucleotides read TGTGCCAGCAGCTTCTCTAGCAATCAGCCCCAGCATTTT. Translating gives CASSFSSNQPQHF.

The J gene is TRBJ1-1, the V gene TRBV7-9; the match to TRBD1 covers 10 bases. This CDR3 contains 15 residues. J was trimmed by 8 bases and V by 1 base; bases with no gene match: 7. CDR1 and CDR2 from the germline V gene are SEHNR and FQNEAQ (reference sequence). The CDR3 loop reads CASSLEGTGEVEAFF. The CDR3 DNA is TGTGCCAGCAGCTTAGAAGGGACAGGGGAGGTGGAAGCTTTCTTT.

The chain recombines TRBV19 with TRBJ1-5; 9 nucleotides match TRBD1. The V and J ends lost 5 bases and 3 bases, in that order; junction bases with no gene match: 17. The germline gives CDR1 LNHDA, CDR2 SQIVND (reference sequence). This CDR3 contains 19 residues. In nucleotides, the CDR3 is TGTGCCAGTAGTCCTATCATGGACAGGGGCGGACTGTCCAATCAGCCCCAGCATTTT. This gives the protein CASSPIMDRGGLSNQPQHF.

The V call is TRBV5-4, the J call TRBJ1-6; TRBD1 might be the D (5 bases). The germline V gene has CDR1 SGHNT and CDR2 YYREEE (reference sequence). This CDR3 is 15 amino acids long. V was pared by 7 bases and J by 0 bases, with 11 bases between. The DNA of the CDR3 is TGTGCCAGCGGGGGAACTAGCTCCTATAATTCACCCCTCCACTTT. Translated: CASGGTSSYNSPLHF. The full variable domain, rest sourced from reference TRBV5-4 and TRBJ1-6, is ETGVTQSPTHLIKTRGQQVTLRCSSQSGHNTVSWYQQALGQGPQFIFQYYREEENGRGNFPPRFSGLQFPNYSSELNVNALELDDSALYLCASGGTSSYNSPLHFGNGTRLTVT.

The J gene is TRBJ1-2, the V gene TRBV7-9; a possible D gene is TRBD1 (5 bases). Germline V lookup: CDR1 SEHNR, CDR2 FQNEAQ (reference sequence). The CDR3 is 14 amino acids. V lost 2 bases and J 3 bases, leaving 10 bases between the germline ends. Written as DNA, the CDR3 is TGTGCCAGCAGCTTATCTGGGGGGTACTATGGCTACACCTTC. Protein: CASSLSGGYYGYTF.